This TCR beta chain comes out of a study of cytomegalovirus exposure and HLA in healthy donors. Notes on the study in general: TCR beta chains numbering some 160 were designated cytomegalovirus-associated. According to a subsequent analysis, TCR clusters from the first cohort were inclined to appear together in the 110 or so validation repertoires.

This CDR3 is 15 amino acids long. Germline V lookup: CDR1 SSHAT, CDR2 FNYEAQ (reference sequence). The donors were members of the validation cohort comprising 100 to 150 subjects, separate from the approximately 710-subject first cohort. Sequenced by immunoSEQ multiplex PCR; TCRdb stores in-frame clones only, minus some. The table shows approximately 160,000 clones, with about 82% occurring only once. Turning to this clone: Antigen: not known. The junction does not match germline at one end; this may be a read error.

Sequencing was performed on PBMCs. This sequence joins TRBV7-7 and TRBJ2-1; 10 nucleotides align to TRBD2. This clonotype was sampled from a man aged 25 to 40 in good health and CMV-seropositive. The CDR3 spells CASSSRAGGPNEQFF. CDR3 coding DNA: TGTGCTAGCAGCTCCCGAGCGGGGGGGCCGAATGAGCAGTTCTTC.